This passage covers 22 T cell receptor beta chains from one sample sequenced in a study of T cell responses to AZD1222 COVID-19 vaccine. Produced via immunoSEQ multiplex PCR; TCRdb's table is partial and in-frame only. The sample contains 150,000 to 200,000 clones, 90% of which appear only once. The sample here was peripheral blood, taken on day 0 of AZD1222 vaccination. These receptors were collected from an adult in good health.

The rearrangement joins TRBV11-3 to TRBJ2-5; TRBD2 aligns across 10 bases. Losses at the gene ends were 1 base for V and 1 base for J; bases not matched to a gene: 3. The germline V gene has CDR1 SGHNT and CDR2 YENEEA. This CDR3 contains 16 residues. CDR3 protein: CASSLVLAGSQETQYF. The DNA for the CDR3 is TGTGCCAGCAGCTTAGTACTAGCGGGGTCCCAAGAGACCCAGTACTTC.

This clone was observed once. This chain joins TRBV2 and TRBJ2-7; D is perhaps TRBD1 (6 bases). Germline-derived CDR1 and CDR2 are SNHLY and FYNNEI. The V and J ends lost 5 bases and 1 base respectively, with 18 bases between them. The CDR3 runs to 16 residues. CDR3 residues: CASSTIIGTPSYEQYF. The CDR3, as DNA: TGTGCCAGCAGTACCATAATTGGGACACCTTCCTACGAGCAGTACTTC.

The chain joins TRBV7-9 to TRBJ1-1; 7 bases agree with TRBD1. The ends lost 5 bases at V and 1 base at J; junction bases unmatched: 13. The germline V gene encodes CDR1 SEHNR and CDR2 FQNEAQ (reference sequence). The CDR3 consists of 17 residues. The CDR3 sequence is CASSPPRGGSGNTEAFF. CDR3 DNA sequence: TGTGCCAGCAGCCCCCCCCGAGGGGGCTCAGGGAACACTGAAGCTTTCTTT.

The rearrangement links TRBV29-1 to TRBJ2-5, with no clear D. The V end was cut by 3 bases, the J end by 1 base, with 0 bases between. Germline V gene lookup returns CDR1 SQVTM and CDR2 ANQGSEA. The CDR3 has 10 amino acids. The CDR3 nucleotides read TGCAGCGTTGACCAAGAGACCCAGTACTTC. Translating it yields CSVDQETQYF.

This chain joins TRBV27 and TRBJ2-1; 10 nucleotides agree with TRBD2. The V segment lost 5 bases and the J segment 7 bases; nucleotides outside the gene matches: 8. Germline V gene sequence: CDR1 MNHEY, CDR2 SMNVEV (reference sequence). The CDR3 is made up of 15 amino acids. The CDR3 sequence is CASSHSGGFGNEQFF. The CDR3 DNA is TGTGCCAGCAGTCATAGCGGGGGGTTTGGGAATGAGCAGTTCTTC.

This rearrangement joins TRBV10-2 to TRBJ2-5, with 7 bases that match TRBD1. V dropped 4 bases and J dropped 2; count of bases not matched to a gene: 10. This CDR3 has 16 amino acids. Germline V gene sequence: CDR1 WSHSY, CDR2 SAAADI. This chain's CDR3 is CASSAISPGQQETQYF. Written as DNA, the CDR3 is TGCGCCAGCAGTGCTATTTCTCCGGGACAGCAAGAGACCCAGTACTTC.

This rearrangement joins TRBV5-1 to TRBJ1-1; D possibly corresponds to TRBD1 (5 bases). V was clipped by 0 bases and J by 9 bases, with 18 bases between them. Germline loops: CDR1 SGHRS, CDR2 YFSETQ. The CDR3 covers 15 residues. DNA for the CDR3: TGCGCCAGCAGCTTGGGGCCCACAGGTCAGGAGAAAGCTTTCTTT. Encoded protein: CASSLGPTGQEKAFF.

The chain joins TRBV5-4 to TRBJ1-5, with TRBD1 matching over 7 bases. Germline CDR1 and CDR2: SGHNT and YYREEE (reference sequence). The CDR3 is made up of 13 amino acids. Unmatched junction bases numbered 4, after V lost 4 bases and J lost 6 bases. The CDR3 sequence is CASSPGGGQPQHF. CDR3 bases: TGTGCCAGCAGCCCAGGGGGAGGTCAGCCCCAGCATTTT.

In this sample, this clone turned up a few times. This chain connects TRBV6-4 to TRBJ1-1; D gene unclear. V was clipped by 2 bases and J by 1 base, with 5 bases between them. Per germline, CDR1 MRHNA and CDR2 SNTAGT. CDR3 length: 13 residues. For the CDR3, the DNA is TGTGCCAGCAGTGACAGGGAGAACACTGAAGCTTTCTTT. Residues: CASSDRENTEAFF.

The chain has TRBV11-3 and TRBJ1-1; 10 bases align to TRBD1. CDR1 and CDR2 (germline): SGHNT, YENEEA. The CDR3 has 14 amino acids. V gave up 4 bases and J gave up 3 bases; unmatched junction bases: 2. CDR3 DNA sequence: TGTGCCAGCAGCTCGGGACAGGGGCACACTGAAGCTTTCTTT. Translated: CASSSGQGHTEAFF.

The V call is TRBV2, the J call TRBJ1-5, with 7 bases that match TRBD1. The CDR3 loop spans 14 amino acids. The junction had 7 bases not matched to a gene; V was cut back by 7 bases and J by 4 bases. CDR1 and CDR2 from the germline V gene are SNHLY and FYNNEI. The CDR3 DNA reads TGTGCCAGCATGGGGGGCAGGGGGAATCAGCCCCAGCATTTT. This codes for CASMGGRGNQPQHF.

The genes are TRBV19 and TRBJ2-5; D is possibly TRBD1 (6 bases). This CDR3 comprises 14 residues. Germline assignment: CDR1 LNHDA and CDR2 SQIVND (reference sequence). The V end was cut by 3 bases, the J end by 5 bases, with 13 bases between. As DNA, the CDR3 is TGTGCCAGTAGTATTGAGGGGGTCAAGGAGACCCAGTACTTC. This encodes CASSIEGVKETQYF.

This clone was seen a few times. The chain has TRBV5-1 and TRBJ1-1; D is undetermined. Trimming took 0 bases from V and 4 from J, leaving 10 bases between them. This CDR3 contains 14 residues. The germline V gene encodes CDR1 SGHRS and CDR2 YFSETQ. This chain's CDR3 is CASSLVGGGTEAFF. Here the CDR3 DNA reads TGCGCCAGCAGCTTGGTTGGAGGAGGCACTGAAGCTTTCTTT.

The chain is built from TRBV3-1 (or the pseudogene TRBV3-2) and TRBJ1-2; 7 bases agree with TRBD1. The CDR3 runs 16 residues. V was clipped by 4 bases and J by 1 base; unmatched bases: 9. The V gene's germline CDR1 is LGHDT and CDR2 YNNKEL (reference sequence). The CDR3 sequence: CASSLIGDRGNYGYTF. As DNA, the CDR3 is TGTGCCAGCAGCCTCATAGGGGACAGAGGTAACTATGGCTACACCTTC.

V and J are TRBV11-1 and TRBJ1-6; D unresolved. The CDR3 runs 14 residues. Germline CDR1 SGHAT, CDR2 FQDESV (reference sequence). Between the trimmed V and J ends, which lost 2 bases and 5 bases, there was a span of 7 bases. The CDR3 DNA sequence: TGTGCCAGCAGCTTACATGGGAATAATTCACCCCTCCACTTT. It specifies CASSLHGNNSPLHF.

The chain combines TRBV5-1 with TRBJ2-3; 10 bases fit TRBD1. The V segment lost 3 bases and the J segment 5 bases; nucleotides outside the gene matches: 6. Germline loops: CDR1 SGHRS, CDR2 YFSETQ. CDR3 length: 15 amino acids. The CDR3 DNA is TGCGCCAGCAGCTCTCAGACAGGGGGCCTAGATACGCAGTATTTT. Translating gives CASSSQTGGLDTQYF.

This clone has just a few counts. As DNA, the CDR3 is TGTGCCACCAGCAGACTTCCGGGCCCAGAGCTCCGCGAGCAGTACTTC. Amino acids: CATSRLPGPELREQYF. The chain carries TRBV15 and TRBJ2-7; D not certain. This CDR3 has 16 amino acids. The germline gives CDR1 LNHNV, CDR2 YYDKDF (reference sequence). V lost 2 bases to trimming and J lost 6 bases, with 20 bases between them.

In its sample, this clone was seen once. V and J are TRBV5-6 and TRBJ2-7; maybe TRBD2 (6 bases). V lost 2 bases and J lost 3, with 18 bases in between. The CDR3 contains 16 residues. CDR1 SGHDT and CDR2 YYEEEE come from the germline V gene. The CDR3 loop is CASSFLAGPMDYEQYF. As DNA, the CDR3 is TGTGCCAGCAGCTTCCTCGCGGGACCGATGGACTACGAGCAGTACTTC.

The chain recombines TRBV4-1 with TRBJ2-2; D remains unclear. Trimming pared 4 bases from V and 1 base from J, leaving 13 bases between. The CDR3 extends over 16 amino acids. Germline assignment: CDR1 MGHRA and CDR2 YSYEKL. CDR3 nucleotides: TGCGCCAGCAGCCTCGGAAGGGCCCGGAACACCGGGGAGCTGTTTTTT. Translating it yields CASSLGRARNTGELFF.

The chain uses TRBV6-5 and TRBJ1-2, with 8 bases fitting TRBD1. This CDR3 has 15 residues. The V segment lost 7 bases and the J segment 2 bases; nucleotides outside the gene matches: 9. Germline V gives CDR1 MNHEY, CDR2 SVGAGI. CDR3 sequence reads: CASKQGTGPNYGYTF. CDR3 bases: TGTGCCAGCAAACAGGGGACAGGTCCGAACTATGGCTACACCTTC.

The chain joins TRBV6-5 to TRBJ1-1; TRBD1 aligns across 10 bases. The germline V gene encodes CDR1 MNHEY and CDR2 SVGAGI. The J segment lost 5 bases and the V segment lost 6 bases, leaving 6 bases of the junction unmatched. This CDR3 contains 14 residues. CDR3 sequence: CASRTGTGETEAFF. The CDR3 DNA sequence: TGTGCCAGCAGGACCGGGACAGGGGAGACTGAAGCTTTCTTT.

The rearrangement joins TRBV4-1 to TRBJ1-3, with 9 bases aligning to TRBD1. The CDR3 is 17 residues long. Trimming cost V 0 bases and J 3 bases; bases outside gene matches: 6. Germline-derived CDR1 and CDR2 are MGHRA and YSYEKL. The CDR3 DNA sequence: TGCGCCAGCAGCCAAGAACCGGGACAGGGTTATGGAAACACCATATATTTT. Protein product: CASSQEPGQGYGNTIYF.